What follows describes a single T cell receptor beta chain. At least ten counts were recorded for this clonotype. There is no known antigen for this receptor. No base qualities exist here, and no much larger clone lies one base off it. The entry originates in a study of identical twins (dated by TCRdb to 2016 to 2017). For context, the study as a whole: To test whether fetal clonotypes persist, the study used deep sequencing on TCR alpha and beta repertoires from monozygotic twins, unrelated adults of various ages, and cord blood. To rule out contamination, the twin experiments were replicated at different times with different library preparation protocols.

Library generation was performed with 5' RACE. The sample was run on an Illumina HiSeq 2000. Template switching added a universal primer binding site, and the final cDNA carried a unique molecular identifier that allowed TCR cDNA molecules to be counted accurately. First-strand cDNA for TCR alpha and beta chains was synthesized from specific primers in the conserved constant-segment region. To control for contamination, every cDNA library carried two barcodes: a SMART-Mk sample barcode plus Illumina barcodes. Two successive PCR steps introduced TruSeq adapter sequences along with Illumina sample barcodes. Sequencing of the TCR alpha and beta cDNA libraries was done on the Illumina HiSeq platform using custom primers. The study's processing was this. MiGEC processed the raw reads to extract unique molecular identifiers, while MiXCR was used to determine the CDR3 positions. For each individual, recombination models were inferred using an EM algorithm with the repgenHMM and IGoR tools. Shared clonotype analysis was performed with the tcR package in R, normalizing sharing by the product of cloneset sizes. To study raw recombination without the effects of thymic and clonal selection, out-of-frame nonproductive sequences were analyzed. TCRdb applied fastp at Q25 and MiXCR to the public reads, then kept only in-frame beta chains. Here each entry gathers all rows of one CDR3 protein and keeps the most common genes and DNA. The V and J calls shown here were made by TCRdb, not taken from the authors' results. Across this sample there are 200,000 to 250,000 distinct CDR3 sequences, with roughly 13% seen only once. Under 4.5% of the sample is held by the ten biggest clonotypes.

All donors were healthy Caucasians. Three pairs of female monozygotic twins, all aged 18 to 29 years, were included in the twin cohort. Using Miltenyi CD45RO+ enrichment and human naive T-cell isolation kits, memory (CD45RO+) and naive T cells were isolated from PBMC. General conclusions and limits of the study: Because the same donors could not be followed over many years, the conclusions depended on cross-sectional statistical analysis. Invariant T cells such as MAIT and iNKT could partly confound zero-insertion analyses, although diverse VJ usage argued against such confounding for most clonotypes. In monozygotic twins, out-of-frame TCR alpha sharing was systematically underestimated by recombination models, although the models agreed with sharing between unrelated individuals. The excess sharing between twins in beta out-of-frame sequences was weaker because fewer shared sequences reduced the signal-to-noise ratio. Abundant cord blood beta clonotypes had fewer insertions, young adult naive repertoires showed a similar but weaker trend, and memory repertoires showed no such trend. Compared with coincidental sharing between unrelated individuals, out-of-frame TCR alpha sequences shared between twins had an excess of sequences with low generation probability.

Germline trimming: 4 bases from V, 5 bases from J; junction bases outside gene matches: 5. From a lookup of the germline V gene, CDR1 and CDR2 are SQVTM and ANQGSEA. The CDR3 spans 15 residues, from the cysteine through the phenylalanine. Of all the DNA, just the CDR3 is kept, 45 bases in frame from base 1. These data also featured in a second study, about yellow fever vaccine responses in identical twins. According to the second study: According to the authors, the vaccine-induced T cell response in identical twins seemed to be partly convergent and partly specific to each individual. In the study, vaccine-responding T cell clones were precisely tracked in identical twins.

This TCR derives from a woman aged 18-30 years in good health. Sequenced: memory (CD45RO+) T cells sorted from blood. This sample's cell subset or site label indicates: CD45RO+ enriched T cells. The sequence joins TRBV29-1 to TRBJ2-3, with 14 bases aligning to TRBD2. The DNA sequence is TGCAGCGTTGGGACTAGCGGGGGGCCGGGAGATACGCAGTATTTT. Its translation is CSVGTSGGPGDTQYF.